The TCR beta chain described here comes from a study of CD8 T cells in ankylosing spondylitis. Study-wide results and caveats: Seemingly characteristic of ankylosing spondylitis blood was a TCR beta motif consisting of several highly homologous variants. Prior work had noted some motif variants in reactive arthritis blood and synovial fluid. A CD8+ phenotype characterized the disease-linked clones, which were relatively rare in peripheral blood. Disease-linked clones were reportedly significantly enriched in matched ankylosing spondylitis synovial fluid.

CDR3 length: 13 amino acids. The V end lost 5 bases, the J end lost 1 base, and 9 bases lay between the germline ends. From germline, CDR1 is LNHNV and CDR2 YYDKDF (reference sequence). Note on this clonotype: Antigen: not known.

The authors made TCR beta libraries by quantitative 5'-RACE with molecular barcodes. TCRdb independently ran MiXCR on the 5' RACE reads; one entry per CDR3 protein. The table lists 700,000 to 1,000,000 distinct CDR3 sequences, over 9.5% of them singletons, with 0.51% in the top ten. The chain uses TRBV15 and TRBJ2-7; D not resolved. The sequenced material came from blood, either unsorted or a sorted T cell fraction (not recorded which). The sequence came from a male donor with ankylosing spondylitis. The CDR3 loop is CATSEASSYEQYF. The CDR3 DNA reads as TGTGCCACCAGCGAAGCTAGTTCCTACGAGCAGTACTTC.